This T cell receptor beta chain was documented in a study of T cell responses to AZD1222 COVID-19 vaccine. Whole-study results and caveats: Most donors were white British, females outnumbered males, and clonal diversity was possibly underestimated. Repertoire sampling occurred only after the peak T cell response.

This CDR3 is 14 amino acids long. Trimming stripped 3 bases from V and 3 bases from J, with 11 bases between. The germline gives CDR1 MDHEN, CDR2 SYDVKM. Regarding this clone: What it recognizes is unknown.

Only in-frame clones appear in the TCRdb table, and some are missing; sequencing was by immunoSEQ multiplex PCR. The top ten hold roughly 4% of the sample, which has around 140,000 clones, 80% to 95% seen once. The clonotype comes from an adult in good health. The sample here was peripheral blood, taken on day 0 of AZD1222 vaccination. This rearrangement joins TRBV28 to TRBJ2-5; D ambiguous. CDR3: CASSFWQFKETQYF. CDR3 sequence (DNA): TGTGCCAGCAGTTTTTGGCAGTTTAAAGAGACCCAGTACTTC.